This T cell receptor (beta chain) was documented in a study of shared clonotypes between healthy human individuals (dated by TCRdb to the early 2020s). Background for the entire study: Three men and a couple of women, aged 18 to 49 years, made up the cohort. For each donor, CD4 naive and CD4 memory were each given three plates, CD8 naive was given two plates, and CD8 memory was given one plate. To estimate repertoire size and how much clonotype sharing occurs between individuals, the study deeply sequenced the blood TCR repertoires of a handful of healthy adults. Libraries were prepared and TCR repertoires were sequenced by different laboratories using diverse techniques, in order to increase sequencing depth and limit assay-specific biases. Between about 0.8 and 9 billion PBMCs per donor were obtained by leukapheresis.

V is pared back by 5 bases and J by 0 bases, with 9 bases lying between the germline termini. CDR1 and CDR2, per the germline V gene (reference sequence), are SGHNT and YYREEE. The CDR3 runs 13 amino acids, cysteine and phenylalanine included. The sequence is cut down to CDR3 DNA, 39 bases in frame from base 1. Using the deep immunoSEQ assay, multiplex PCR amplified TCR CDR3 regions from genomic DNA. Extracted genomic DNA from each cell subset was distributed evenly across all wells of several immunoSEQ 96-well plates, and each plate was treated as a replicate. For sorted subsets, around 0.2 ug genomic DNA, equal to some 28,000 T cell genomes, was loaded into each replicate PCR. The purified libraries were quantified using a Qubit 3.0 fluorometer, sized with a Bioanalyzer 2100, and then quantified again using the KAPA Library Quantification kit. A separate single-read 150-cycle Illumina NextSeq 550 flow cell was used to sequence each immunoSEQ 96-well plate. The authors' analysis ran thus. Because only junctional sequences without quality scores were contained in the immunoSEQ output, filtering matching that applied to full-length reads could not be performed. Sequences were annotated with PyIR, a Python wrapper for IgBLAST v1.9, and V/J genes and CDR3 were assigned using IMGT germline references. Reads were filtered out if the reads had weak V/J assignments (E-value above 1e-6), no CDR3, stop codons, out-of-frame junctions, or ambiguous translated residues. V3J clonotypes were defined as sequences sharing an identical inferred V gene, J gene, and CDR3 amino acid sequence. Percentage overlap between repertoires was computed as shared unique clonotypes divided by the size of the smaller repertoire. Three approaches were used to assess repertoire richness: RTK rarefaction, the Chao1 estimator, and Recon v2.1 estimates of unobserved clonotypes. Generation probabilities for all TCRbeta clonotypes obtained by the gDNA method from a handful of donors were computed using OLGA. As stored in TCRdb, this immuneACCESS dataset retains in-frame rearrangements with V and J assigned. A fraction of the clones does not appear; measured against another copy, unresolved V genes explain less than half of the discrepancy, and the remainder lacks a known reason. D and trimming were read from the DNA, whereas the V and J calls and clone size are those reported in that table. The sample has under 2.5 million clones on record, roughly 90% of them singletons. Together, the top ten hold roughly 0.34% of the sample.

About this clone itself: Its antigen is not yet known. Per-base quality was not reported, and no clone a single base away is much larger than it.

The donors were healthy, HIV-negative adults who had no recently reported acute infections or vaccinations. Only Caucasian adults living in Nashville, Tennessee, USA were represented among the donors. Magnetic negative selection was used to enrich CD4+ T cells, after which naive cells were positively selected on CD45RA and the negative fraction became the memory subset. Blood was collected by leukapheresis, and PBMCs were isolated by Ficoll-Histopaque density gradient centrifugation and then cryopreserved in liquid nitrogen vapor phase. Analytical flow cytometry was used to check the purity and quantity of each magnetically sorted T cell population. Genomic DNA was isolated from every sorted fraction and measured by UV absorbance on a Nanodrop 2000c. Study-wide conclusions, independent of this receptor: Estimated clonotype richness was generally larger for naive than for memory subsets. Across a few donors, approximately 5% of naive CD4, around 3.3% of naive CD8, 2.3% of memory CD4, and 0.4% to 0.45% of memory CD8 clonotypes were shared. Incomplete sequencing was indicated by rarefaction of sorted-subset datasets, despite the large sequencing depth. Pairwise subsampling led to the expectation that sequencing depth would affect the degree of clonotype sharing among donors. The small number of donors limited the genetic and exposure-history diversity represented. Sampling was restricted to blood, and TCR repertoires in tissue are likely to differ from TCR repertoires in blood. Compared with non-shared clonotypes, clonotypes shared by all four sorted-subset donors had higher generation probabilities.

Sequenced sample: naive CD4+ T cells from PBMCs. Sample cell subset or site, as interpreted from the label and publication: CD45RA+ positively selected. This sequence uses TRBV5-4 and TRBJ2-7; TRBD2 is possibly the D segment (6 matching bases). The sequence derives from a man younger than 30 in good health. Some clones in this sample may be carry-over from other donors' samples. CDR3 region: CASRGGGSYEQYF. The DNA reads TGTGCCAGCAGGGGGGGTGGCTCCTACGAGCAGTACTTC.